The entry below describes one TCR beta chain. Its antigen is as yet unknown. These data are taken from a study of shared clonotypes between healthy human individuals. Study-wide results and limits: Naive CD4 clonotype sharing across four donors was about 5%.

Clones were sequenced by immunoSEQ multiplex PCR, and TCRdb holds only the in-frame ones, with some missing. This sample has hundreds of thousands of clones, with 73% found just once. Per germline, CDR1 LNHDA and CDR2 SQIVND (reference sequence). This CDR3 is built from 14 residues. V shed 3 bases and J shed 0 bases, with 6 bases lying between them. Every donor was a Caucasian adult from Nashville, Tennessee. This chain connects TRBV19 to TRBJ1-5; D not certain. The TCR sequence derives from a woman between 25 and 40 years old in good health. The source material was memory CD4+ T cells sorted from blood. Subset here: CD45RA-negative fraction. CDR3 nucleotide sequence: TGTGCCAGTAGTATCGCCAATAGCAATCAGCCCCAGCATTTT. Translation: CASSIANSNQPQHF.